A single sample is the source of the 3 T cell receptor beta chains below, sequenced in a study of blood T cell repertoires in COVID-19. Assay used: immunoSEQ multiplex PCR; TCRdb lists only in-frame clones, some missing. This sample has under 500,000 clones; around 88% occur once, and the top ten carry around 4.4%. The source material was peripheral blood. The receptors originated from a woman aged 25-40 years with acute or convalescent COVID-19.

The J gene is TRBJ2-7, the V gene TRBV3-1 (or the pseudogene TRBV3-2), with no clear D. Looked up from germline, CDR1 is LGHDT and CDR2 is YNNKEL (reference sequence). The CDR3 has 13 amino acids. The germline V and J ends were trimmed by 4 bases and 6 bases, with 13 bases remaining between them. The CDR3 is CASSRNESPEQYF. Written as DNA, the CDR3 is TGTGCCAGCAGCCGAAACGAGTCCCCCGAGCAGTACTTC.

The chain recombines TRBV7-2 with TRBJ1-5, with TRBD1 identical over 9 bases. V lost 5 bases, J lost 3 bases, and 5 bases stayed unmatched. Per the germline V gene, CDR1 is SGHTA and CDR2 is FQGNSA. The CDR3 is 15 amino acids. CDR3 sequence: CASSQTGGDNQPQHF. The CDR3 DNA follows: TGTGCCAGCAGCCAGACAGGGGGTGACAATCAGCCCCAGCATTTT.

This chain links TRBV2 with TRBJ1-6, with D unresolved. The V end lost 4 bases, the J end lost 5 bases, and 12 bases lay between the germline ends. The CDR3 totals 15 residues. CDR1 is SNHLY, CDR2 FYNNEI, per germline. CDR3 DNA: TGTGCCAGCAGTGTCTACAGTCGAAATAATTCACCCCTCCACTTT. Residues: CASSVYSRNNSPLHF.